The next 2 T cell receptor beta chains were all read from a single sample in a study of response to subunit inactivated influenza vaccine. TCRdb ran MiXCR on the RT-PCR reads and lists one entry per CDR3 protein. The profile shows about 500,000 distinct CDR3 sequences, 16% of them singletons. The material sequenced was CD4+ T cells sorted from PBMCs, taken around 25 months after vaccination. These receptors originate from a man between 50 and 69 years old who received an inactivated influenza vaccine.

This clonotype appeared many times. The rearrangement uses TRBV9 and TRBJ2-1, with TRBD1 identical over 7 bases. CDR3 size: 13 residues. Per germline, CDR1 SGDLS and CDR2 YYNGEE. V gave up 5 bases and J gave up 7 bases; unmatched junction bases: 6. In DNA, the CDR3 is TGTGCCAGCAGATACATACAGGGGAATGAGCAGTTCTTC. Its protein product is CASRYIQGNEQFF.

This clonotype was seen a handful of times. V gene TRBV30 combines with J gene TRBJ2-2; D is ambiguous. The V end lost 4 bases, the J end lost 5 bases, and 11 bases lay between the germline ends. Germline V gene data show CDR1 as GTSNPN and CDR2 as SVGIG (reference sequence). This CDR3 is built from 13 residues. CDR3 sequence (DNA): TGTGCCTGGACTAAAGTGCGAACCGGGGAGCTGTTTTTT. It codes for CAWTKVRTGELFF.